Listed here are 3 T cell receptor beta chains from one sample, sequenced in a study of glioma-infiltrating T cells. TCR alpha and beta CDR3 regions were amplified from RNA using iRepertoire nested multiplex PCR. One entry per CDR3 protein, called by TCRdb with MiXCR from the multiplex PCR reads. The repertoire holds under 50,000 distinct CDR3 sequences, with approximately 20% as singletons. Sequencing used glioma tissue, nonneoplastic brain tissue, or PBMCs (not recorded which). These receptors all stem from a human donor with low-grade glioma or glioblastoma, undergoing nonglioma brain surgery, or in good health (not recorded which).

This clonotype is termed medium-sized. The rearrangement joins TRBV15 to TRBJ2-5; D gene uncertain. This CDR3 region has 12 residues. The germline V gene has CDR1 LNHNV and CDR2 YYDKDF (reference sequence). V shed 5 bases and J shed 5 bases, with 9 bases lying between them. The chain's CDR3 is CATSGFQETQYF. The CDR3 bases are TGTGCCACCAGCGGCTTTCAGGAGACCCAGTACTTC.

This clonotype was counted at least ten times. The chain couples TRBV5-1 to TRBJ1-1, with TRBD1 as a possible D gene (5 bases). The CDR3 runs 18 residues. Germline assignment: CDR1 SGHRS and CDR2 YFSETQ. Trimming removed 0 bases from V and 0 bases from J, with 18 bases in between. This chain's CDR3 is CASSLGLWGVSMNTEAFF. DNA of the CDR3: TGCGCCAGCAGCTTGGGGTTATGGGGGGTAAGCATGAACACTGAAGCTTTCTTT.

This clonotype appeared many times. The chain couples TRBV18 to TRBJ2-7; the D call may be TRBD1 or TRBD2 (5 bases each). This CDR3 spans 16 amino acids. The ends were cut back, 4 bases at V and 2 bases at J, with 18 bases in the middle. Germline V gives CDR1 KGHSH, CDR2 LQKENI. The CDR3 DNA sequence: TGTGCCAGCTCACAGGGATCCGGGACGGACACCTACGAGCAGTACGTC. It translates to CASSQGSGTDTYEQYV.